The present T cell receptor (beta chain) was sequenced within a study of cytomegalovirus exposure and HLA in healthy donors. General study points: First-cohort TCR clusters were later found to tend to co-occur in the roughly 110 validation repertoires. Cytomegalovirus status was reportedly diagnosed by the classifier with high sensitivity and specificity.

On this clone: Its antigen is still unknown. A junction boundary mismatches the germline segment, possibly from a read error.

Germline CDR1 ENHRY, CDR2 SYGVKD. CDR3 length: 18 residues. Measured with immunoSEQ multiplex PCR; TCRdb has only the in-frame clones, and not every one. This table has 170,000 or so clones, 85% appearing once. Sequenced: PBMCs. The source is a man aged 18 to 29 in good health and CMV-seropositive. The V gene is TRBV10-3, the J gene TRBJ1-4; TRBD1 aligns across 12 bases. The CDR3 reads CAISESHRDRGLIGSKLF. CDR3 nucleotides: TGTGCCATCAGTGAGTCTCACCGGGACAGGGGGCTGATCGGGTCGAAACTTTTT.